These 19 T cell receptor beta chains were all obtained from the same sample, sequenced in a study of T cells in Graves' hyperthyroidism and ophthalmopathy. RNA transcripts were the template for amplifying TCR beta CDR3 regions. When the TCR CDR3 underwent first-round RT-PCR, the HTBI primer set was used. TCRdb independently ran MiXCR on the multiplex PCR reads; one entry per CDR3 protein. The table has about 760,000 distinct CDR3 sequences, roughly 32% seen once. The specimen sequenced was blood. Receptor source: a woman between 40 and 50 years old with Graves' hyperthyroidism.

Ten or more counts support this clonotype. V and J are TRBV20-1 and TRBJ2-7; TRBD2 aligns across 10 bases. Looked up from germline, CDR1 is DFQATT and CDR2 is SNEGSKA (reference sequence). The CDR3 is 13 amino acids. Losses at the gene ends were 6 bases for V and 1 base for J; bases not matched to a gene: 3. The CDR3 is CSARLAGSYEQYF. CDR3 nucleotides: TGCAGTGCCCGACTAGCGGGTTCCTACGAGCAGTACTTC.

The gene calls are TRBV12-3 or TRBV12-4 and TRBJ1-5; D is perhaps TRBD1 (6 bases). The CDR3 is made up of 16 amino acids. V dropped 2 bases and J dropped 7 bases, with 18 bases sitting between them. The DNA for the CDR3 is TGTGCCAGCAGTTTACACAAAACAGGGTCCTTGCAGCCCCAGCATTTT. It translates to CASSLHKTGSLQPQHF.

This clonotype was seen at least ten times. V usage is TRBV5-1 and J usage is TRBJ1-1, with D possibly matching TRBD1 (6 bases). The V and J ends lost 3 bases and 5 bases respectively, with 11 bases between them. There are 13 residues in the CDR3. The germline V gene has CDR1 SGHRS and CDR2 YFSETQ. CDR3 DNA sequence: TGCGCCAGCAGCTCGACAGGATGGACTGAAGCTTTCTTT. It yields the protein CASSSTGWTEAFF.

This clonotype was seen repeatedly, ten times or more. V usage is TRBV11-2 and J usage is TRBJ1-6, with D uncertain. Between the trimmed V and J ends, which lost 5 bases and 10 bases, there was a span of 9 bases. Looked up from germline, CDR1 is SGHAT and CDR2 is FQNNGV. The CDR3 has 12 residues. The CDR3 coding sequence is TGTGCCAGCAGCCTGTCGGTGTCACCCCTCCACTTT. Its translation is CASSLSVSPLHF.

This clonotype was counted ten times or more. V and J are TRBV5-1 and TRBJ2-2; D is tentatively TRBD1 or TRBD2 (5 bases each). The V gene's germline CDR1 is SGHRS and CDR2 YFSETQ. V lost 0 bases, J lost 3 bases, and 6 bases lay in between. The CDR3 spans 14 residues. The chain's CDR3 is CASSLAGHTGELFF. The CDR3 DNA reads TGCGCCAGCAGCTTGGCGGGGCACACCGGGGAGCTGTTTTTT.

This clonotype was recorded at least ten times. The V and J genes are TRBV7-2 and TRBJ1-5, with TRBD1 matching 9 bases. CDR1 and CDR2 (germline): SGHTA, FQGNSA. CDR3 length equals 15 residues. V lost 7 bases, J lost 4 bases, and 8 bases stayed unmatched. Here the CDR3 DNA reads TGTGCCAGCAACCAAGGACAGGGGCCAAATCAGCCCCAGCATTTT. Its protein is CASNQGQGPNQPQHF.

The J gene is TRBJ2-5, the V gene TRBV19, with 7 bases fitting TRBD2. Germline CDR1 LNHDA, CDR2 SQIVND (reference sequence). CDR3 length equals 14 residues. Germline trimming cut 7 bases from V and 3 bases from J; bases unmatched to any gene: 8. The CDR3 DNA reads TGTGCCAGTACCCCCCGGGGAGGGGAAGAGACCCAGTACTTC. It codes for CASTPRGGEETQYF. The full variable domain, in which reference TRBV19 and TRBJ2-5 provide the parts outside the CDR3, is DGGITQSPKYLFRKEGQNVTLSCEQNLNHDAMYWYRQDPGQGLRLIYYSQIVNDFQKGDIAEGYSVSREKKESFPLTVTSAQKNPTAFYLCASTPRGGEETQYFGPGTRLLVL.

This clonotype was observed many times. This rearrangement joins TRBV20-1 to TRBJ2-7; 15 bases agree with TRBD2. The V gene end was trimmed by 6 bases and the J gene end by 6 bases; junction bases not matched to a gene: 6. From germline, CDR1 is DFQATT and CDR2 SNEGSKA (reference sequence). The length of the CDR3 is 14 residues. CDR3 amino acids: CSARTSGRAGEQYF. The CDR3 DNA is TGCAGTGCGAGGACTAGCGGGAGGGCCGGCGAGCAGTACTTC.

A word on this clonotype: This sequence may be a read error, since a much larger clone differs from it by one base. The gene calls are TRBV12-3 or TRBV12-4 and TRBJ1-2; TRBD1 agrees at 7 bases. J was trimmed by 7 bases and V by 5 bases; bases with no gene match: 7. CDR3 length: 13 amino acids. CDR3 coding DNA: TGTGCCAGCAGTCAGACAGGGACCCTTGGCTACACCTTC. The encoded protein is CASSQTGTLGYTF.

The gene calls are TRBV11-1 and TRBJ2-2, with D perhaps matching TRBD2 (6 bases). V gave up 10 bases and J gave up 2 bases, with 14 bases separating them. The CDR3 extends over 14 amino acids. Germline V gives CDR1 SGHAT, CDR2 FQDESV (reference sequence). This CDR3 reads CANPLGGNTGELFF. The CDR3 coding sequence is TGTGCCAACCCGTTGGGAGGTAACACCGGGGAGCTGTTTTTT.

The chain links TRBV6-5 to TRBJ2-2, with 8 bases aligning to TRBD1. The germline V gene has CDR1 MNHEY and CDR2 SVGAGI. This CDR3 is 15 amino acids long. The V and J ends lost 0 bases and 8 bases, in that order; junction bases with no gene match: 5. Here the CDR3 reads CASSYSLTGAGELFF. The CDR3 nucleotides read TGTGCCAGCAGTTACTCGTTGACAGGGGCGGGGGAGCTGTTTTTT.

The chain employs TRBV19 and TRBJ2-5, with 10 bases that match TRBD2. The length of the CDR3 is 16 residues. V shed 3 bases, J shed 2 bases, and the junction held 6 bases outside the gene matches. CDR1 LNHDA and CDR2 SQIVND come from the germline V gene (reference sequence). The CDR3 DNA reads as TGTGCCAGTAGTATGTTAGCGGGGGGATGGCAAGAGACCCAGTACTTC. It codes for CASSMLAGGWQETQYF.

This clonotype was picked up many times. The J gene is TRBJ2-7, the V gene TRBV19; either TRBD1 or TRBD2 may supply D (5 bases each). CDR3 length: 13 amino acids. Germline CDR1 reads LNHDA; CDR2 reads SQIVND (reference sequence). Trimming stripped 1 base from V and 5 bases from J, with 9 bases between. The CDR3 reads CASSIGVGDEQYF. DNA for the CDR3: TGTGCCAGTAGTATAGGAGTGGGGGACGAGCAGTACTTC.

This clonotype was counted only a few times. V and J are TRBV12-3 or TRBV12-4 and TRBJ1-2, with 10 bases aligning to TRBD1. CDR3 length: 14 residues. The V and J ends lost 6 bases and 3 bases, in that order; junction bases with no gene match: 4. The CDR3 is CASRGTGVDYGYTF. The CDR3 bases are TGTGCCAGCAGGGGGACAGGGGTGGACTATGGCTACACCTTC.

There are many counts of this clonotype. V usage is TRBV12-3 or TRBV12-4 and J usage is TRBJ2-5; possibly TRBD1 for D (5 bases). The CDR3 sequence is 15 residues long. V was cut by 3 bases and J by 0 bases, with 11 bases left in between. The CDR3: CASSLDTSYQETQYF. The CDR3 DNA sequence: TGTGCCAGCAGTTTGGACACGTCGTACCAAGAGACCCAGTACTTC.

This clonotype was recorded at least ten times. The chain is built from TRBV12-3 or TRBV12-4 and TRBJ2-5; 8 nucleotides agree with TRBD2. CDR3 length: 13 residues. V was pared by 6 bases and J by 7 bases, with 7 bases of the junction left unmatched. CDR3 sequence: CASRGAGEGTQYF. In DNA, the CDR3 is TGTGCCAGCAGGGGAGCGGGGGAAGGGACCCAGTACTTC.

Details on this clonotype: A read error may be the cause here, since a much bigger clone is one base away. The chain's CDR3 is CASSMFILSWPGRNSPLHF. The CDR3 DNA follows: TGTGCCAGTAGTATGTTTATTTTGAGCTGGCCGGGTCGTAATTCACCCCTCCACTTT. The chain is built from TRBV19 and TRBJ1-6; D not certain. The CDR3 consists of 19 residues. V dropped 3 bases and J dropped 6 bases, with 24 bases sitting between them. Germline V gene data show CDR1 as LNHDA and CDR2 as SQIVND (reference sequence).

This clonotype was seen repeatedly, ten times or more. This CDR3 reads CAIRPGEAELFF. The DNA for the CDR3 is TGTGCCATCCGGCCGGGGGAGGCCGAGCTGTTTTTT. The chain uses TRBV10-3 and TRBJ2-2; D might be TRBD2 (6 bases). With 8 bases removed from V and 11 bases from J, the gap between germline ends came to 15 bases. The length of the CDR3 is 12 residues. Germline V lookup: CDR1 ENHRY, CDR2 SYGVKD.

This clonotype was seen only a few times. The chain couples TRBV19 to TRBJ1-5; D remains unclear. Germline CDR1 is LNHDA and CDR2 is SQIVND (reference sequence). V gave up 9 bases and J gave up 5 bases, with 11 bases separating them. The CDR3 consists of 12 residues. The CDR3: CASSPLHQPQHF. In nucleotides, the CDR3 is TGTGCCAGCAGTCCCCTCCATCAGCCCCAGCATTTT.